Listed below are T cell receptor beta chains from one sample, sequenced in a study of OX40 agonist ivuxolimab in advanced cancers. Generated by immunoSEQ multiplex PCR, the TCRdb table keeps only in-frame clones and is missing some. The top ten hold under 1% of the sample, which has tens of thousands of clones, over 75% seen once. Material: CD4+ or CD8+ T cells sorted from blood, obtained in a trial of the OX40 agonist ivuxolimab. These receptors all stem from an adult with an advanced solid tumor such as melanoma, head and neck, liver or kidney cancer. The CDR3 runs from the conserved cysteine through the conserved F or W. Each record gives: V gene, J gene, clone size, D gene, CDR3 protein, CDR3 DNA. A D gene is named only where the DNA matches it firmly. Not all rows give a size; the values are once, few, many and, for expanded clones, a class.

TRBV15	TRBJ2-7	-	TRBD1	CATSRSRTGGLYEQYF	TGTGCCACCAGCAGGTCCCGGACAGGGGGCCTCTACGAGCAGTACTTC
TRBV5-1	TRBJ2-7	-	-	CASSSGISGLSYEQYF	TGCGCCAGCAGCTCGGGTATTAGCGGACTCTCCTACGAGCAGTACTTC
TRBV5-6	TRBJ1-2	-	TRBD1	CASSLRSTGAYGYTF	TGTGCCAGCAGCTTGCGATCGACAGGGGCTTATGGCTACACCTTC
TRBV6-5	TRBJ2-7	-	-	CASSYDRFGSYEQYF	TGTGCCAGCAGTTACGACCGATTCGGGTCCTACGAGCAGTACTTC
TRBV2	TRBJ1-1	-	-	CASRQNMANTEAFF	TGTGCCAGCAGACAGAATATGGCGAACACTGAAGCTTTCTTT
TRBV19	TRBJ1-5	-	TRBD1	CASSIGRVTGVQPQHF	TGTGCCAGTAGTATAGGAAGGGTCACAGGGGTACAGCCCCAGCATTTT
TRBV7-9	TRBJ2-1	-	-	CASSSQDVYNEQFF	TGTGCCAGCAGCTCCCAGGACGTCTACAATGAGCAGTTCTTC
TRBV11-2	TRBJ2-7	-	-	CASSFRSPLEQYF	TGTGCCAGCAGCTTTCGAAGCCCTTTGGAGCAGTACTTC
TRBV2	TRBJ1-2	-	TRBD1	CASSAANTGTGVYGYTF	TGTGCCAGCAGCGCAGCCAATACCGGGACAGGGGTTTATGGCTACACCTTC
TRBV7-9	TRBJ2-3	-	-	CASSQGGGVADTQYF	TGTGCCAGCTCCCAGGGAGGCGGAGTGGCAGATACGCAGTATTTT
TRBV13	TRBJ2-7	once	-	CASSLGRPYEQYF	TGTGCCAGCAGCTTAGGCCGGCCGTACGAGCAGTACTTC
TRBV7-2	TRBJ2-6	-	-	CASSRVGSGANVLTF	TGTGCCAGCAGCCGGGTAGGGTCGGGGGCCAACGTCCTGACTTTC
TRBV19	TRBJ2-4	-	TRBD1	CASSSPGQGSQNIQYF	TGTGCCAGTAGTTCCCCAGGACAGGGCTCCCAAAACATTCAGTACTTC
TRBV5-6	TRBJ2-7	-	-	CASSLGAGLRGYEQYF	TGTGCCAGCAGCTTGGGCGCAGGGCTTAGGGGATACGAGCAGTACTTC
TRBV6-1	TRBJ1-2	-	-	CASSDYAFIRGYTF	TGTGCCAGCAGTGACTACGCCTTTATAAGGGGCTACACCTTC
TRBV25-1	TRBJ2-7	few	-	CASSVVYEQYF	TGTGCCAGCAGTGTAGTCTACGAGCAGTACTTC
TRBV7-3	TRBJ2-2	-	-	CASREQGATNTGELFF	TGTGCCAGCAGGGAACAAGGGGCGACGAACACCGGGGAGCTGTTTTTT
TRBV5-1	TRBJ2-1	-	TRBD2	CASSLVLAGGRNEQFF	TGCGCCAGCAGCTTGGTTCTCGCGGGAGGGAGAAATGAGCAGTTCTTC
TRBV7-7	TRBJ2-7	-	TRBD1	CASSSLGTGPSAYEQYF	TGTGCTAGCAGCTCCCTCGGGACAGGGCCTAGCGCTTACGAGCAGTACTTC
TRBV27	TRBJ2-7	once	TRBD2	CASSYRVAGNEQYF	TGTGCCAGCAGTTATCGAGTAGCGGGAAACGAGCAGTACTTC
TRBV5-1	TRBJ2-7	-	TRBD2	CASRLAGVYEQYF	TGCGCCAGCAGGTTAGCGGGAGTCTACGAGCAGTACTTC
TRBV4-2	TRBJ1-2	-	-	CASSQDFEDGYTF	TGTGCCAGCAGCCAAGATTTCGAGGATGGCTACACCTTC
TRBV5-6	TRBJ1-2	-	TRBD1	CASSLGGTGYRGYTF	TGTGCCAGCAGCTTGGGAGGGACAGGGTACCGGGGCTACACCTTC
TRBV27	TRBJ1-5	-	-	CASSSGNQPQHF	TGTGCCAGCAGTTCGGGCAATCAGCCCCAGCATTTT
TRBV30	TRBJ2-1	few	TRBD2	CAYGGGSSYNEQFF	TGTGCTTATGGGGGGGGGAGCTCCTACAATGAGCAGTTCTTC
TRBV6-5	TRBJ1-5	-	-	CASSYSTARDPQHF	TGTGCCAGCAGTTACTCGACTGCCCGGGATCCCCAGCATTTT
TRBV19	TRBJ2-2	-	TRBD1	CASSPGQGLVGELFF	TGTGCCAGTTCTCCGGGACAGGGGTTAGTCGGGGAGCTGTTTTTT
TRBV27	TRBJ2-7	-	TRBD2	CASSTRLAGSSYEQYF	TGTGCCAGCAGTACTAGACTAGCGGGAAGCTCCTACGAGCAGTACTTC
TRBV30	TRBJ2-3	-	-	CAWAGDTQYF	TGTGCCTGGGCAGGGGATACGCAGTATTTT
TRBV7-2	TRBJ1-1	-	-	CASSPSAVNTEAFF	TGTGCCAGCAGCCCTTCAGCGGTGAACACTGAAGCTTTCTTT
TRBV2	TRBJ1-1	few	-	CASSVVEAFF	TGTGCCAGCAGTGTGGTTGAAGCTTTCTTT
TRBV19	TRBJ1-1	-	-	CASSPRGLWAFF	TGTGCCAGTAGTCCTCGGGGGCTTTGGGCTTTCTTT
TRBV19	TRBJ1-1	-	-	CASSPVLGGKAFF	TGTGCCAGTAGTCCTGTACTTGGGGGGAAAGCTTTCTTT
TRBV5-5	TRBJ2-4	-	-	CASSLEGVTNIQYF	TGTGCCAGCAGCTTAGAGGGGGTGACAAACATTCAGTACTTC
TRBV27	TRBJ1-3	few	-	CASSFDRSSGNTIYF	TGTGCCAGCAGTTTTGACAGGTCCTCTGGAAACACCATATATTTT
TRBV7-2	TRBJ2-7	few	-	CASSLSFHEQYF	TGTGCCAGCAGCTTATCGTTCCACGAGCAGTACTTC
TRBV5-1	TRBJ2-5	-	-	CASSPPEETQYF	TGCGCCAGCAGCCCGCCCGAAGAGACCCAGTACTTC
TRBV20-1	TRBJ2-3	-	-	CSSVTGTQYF	TGCAGTTCCGTCACAGGGACGCAGTATTTT
TRBV11-3	TRBJ1-1	once	-	CASSLTGITEAFF	TGTGCCAGCAGCTTAACGGGGATCACTGAAGCTTTCTTT
TRBV6-1	TRBJ2-1	-	-	CASSEGTSYNEQFF	TGTGCCAGCAGTGAAGGTACTAGCTACAATGAGCAGTTCTTC
TRBV6-5	TRBJ2-5	-	TRBD2	CASSPPGGRGETQYF	TGTGCCAGCAGTCCCCCCGGGGGGAGGGGAGAGACCCAGTACTTC
TRBV19	TRBJ2-1	-	-	CASSIELARDNEQFF	TGTGCCAGTAGTATAGAACTAGCCAGGGACAATGAGCAGTTCTTC
TRBV10-3	TRBJ2-7	-	TRBD2	CAISDSGLAGVEQYF	TGTGCCATCAGTGACTCGGGACTAGCGGGAGTCGAGCAGTACTTC
TRBV4-1	TRBJ1-3	-	-	CASSQDPDTSGNTIYF	TGCGCCAGCAGCCAAGATCCCGACACTTCTGGAAACACCATATATTTT
TRBV28	TRBJ2-1	-	TRBD2	CASRKREYNNEQFF	TGTGCCAGCAGGAAGCGGGAGTACAACAATGAGCAGTTCTTC
TRBV27	TRBJ2-5	-	-	CASSLDRTLSLQYF	TGTGCCAGCAGCCTAGACAGGACCCTAAGCCTCCAGTACTTC
TRBV2	TRBJ1-1	-	-	CASRGYRSTPVNTEAFF	TGTGCCAGCAGGGGCTACAGGTCCACACCTGTGAACACTGAAGCTTTCTTT
TRBV6-1	TRBJ1-1	-	-	CASTARGSNTEAFF	TGTGCCAGCACCGCTAGGGGATCGAACACTGAAGCTTTCTTT
TRBV7-9	TRBJ2-3	-	-	CASSLRSGGFTDTQYF	TGTGCCAGCAGCCTGAGGTCCGGCGGATTCACAGATACGCAGTATTTT
TRBV28	TRBJ1-2	once	-	CASSLSEGRGYTF	TGTGCCAGCAGTTTAAGCGAAGGCCGTGGCTACACCTTC
TRBV29-1	TRBJ1-1	few	-	CSVDPRTERAFF	TGCAGCGTTGATCCCCGGACAGAGCGAGCTTTCTTT
TRBV11-2	TRBJ2-5	-	TRBD2	CASSLSSGSGGTQYF	TGTGCCAGCAGCTTGTCTAGCGGGAGTGGGGGGACCCAGTACTTC
TRBV30	TRBJ2-1	once	-	CAWIGRDRYNEQFF	TGTGCCTGGATAGGGCGGGACCGCTACAATGAGCAGTTCTTC
TRBV27	TRBJ1-2	once	-	CASSRTYRDYGYTF	TGTGCCAGCAGTCGAACCTACAGGGACTATGGCTACACCTTC